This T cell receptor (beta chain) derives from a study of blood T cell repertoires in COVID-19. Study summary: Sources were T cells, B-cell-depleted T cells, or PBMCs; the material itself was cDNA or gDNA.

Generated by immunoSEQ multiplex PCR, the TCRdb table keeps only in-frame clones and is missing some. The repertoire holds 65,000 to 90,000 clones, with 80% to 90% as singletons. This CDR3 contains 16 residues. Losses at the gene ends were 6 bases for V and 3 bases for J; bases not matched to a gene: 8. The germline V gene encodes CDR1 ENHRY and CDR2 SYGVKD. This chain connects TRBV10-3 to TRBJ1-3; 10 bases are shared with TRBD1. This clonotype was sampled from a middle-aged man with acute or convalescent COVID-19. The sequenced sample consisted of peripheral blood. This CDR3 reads CAISPDRGLNGNTIYF. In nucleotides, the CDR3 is TGTGCCATCAGCCCTGACAGGGGGCTTAATGGAAACACCATATATTTT.